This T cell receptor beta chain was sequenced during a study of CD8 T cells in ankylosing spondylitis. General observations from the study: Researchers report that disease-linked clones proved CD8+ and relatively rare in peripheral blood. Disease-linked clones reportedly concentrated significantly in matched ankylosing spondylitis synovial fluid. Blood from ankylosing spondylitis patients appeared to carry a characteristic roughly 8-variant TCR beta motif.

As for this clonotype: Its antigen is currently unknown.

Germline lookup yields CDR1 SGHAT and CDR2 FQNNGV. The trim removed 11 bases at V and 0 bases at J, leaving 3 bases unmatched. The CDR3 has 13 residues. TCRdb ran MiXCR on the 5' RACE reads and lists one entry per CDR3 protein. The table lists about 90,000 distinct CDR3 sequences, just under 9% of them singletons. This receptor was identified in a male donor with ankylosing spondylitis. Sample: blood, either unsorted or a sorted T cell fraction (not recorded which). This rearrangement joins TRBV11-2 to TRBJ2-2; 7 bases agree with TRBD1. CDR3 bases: TGTGCCGCCGGGACAGCGAACACCGGGGAGCTGTTTTTT. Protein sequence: CAAGTANTGELFF.